The 13 T cell receptor beta chains in this list originate from one sample, sequenced in a study of identical twins. TCRdb processed the 5' RACE reads anew with MiXCR; each CDR3 protein has one entry. This repertoire shows about 700,000 distinct CDR3 sequences, 6% to 6.5% found once; its top ten account for 1.5% to 2%. Material for sequencing was naive T cells sorted from blood. The receptors stem from a man between 18 and 35 years old in good health.

This clonotype was observed many times. The chain combines TRBV20-1 with TRBJ2-5, with a tentative D call TRBD2 (6 bases). Germline V gene lookup returns CDR1 DFQATT and CDR2 SNEGSKA (reference sequence). This CDR3 has 17 residues. Between the trimmed V and J ends, which lost 4 bases and 4 bases, there was a span of 25 bases. CDR3 residues: CSAKDTGTSTSSETQYF. The DNA of the CDR3 is TGCAGTGCTAAGGACACCGGGACTTCGACCTCCTCAGAGACCCAGTACTTC.

This clonotype was found a few times. The V and J genes are TRBV12-3 or TRBV12-4 and TRBJ1-2; 7 nucleotides agree with TRBD1. J lost 6 bases, V lost 7 bases, and 5 bases had no gene match. This CDR3 spans 12 amino acids. The CDR3 loop is CASIQGMNGYTF. Here the CDR3 DNA reads TGTGCCAGCATACAGGGGATGAATGGCTACACCTTC.

There are a few counts of this clonotype. J is TRBJ2-5 and V is TRBV7-2; 8 nucleotides match TRBD1. The J segment lost 5 bases and the V segment lost 1 base, leaving 9 bases of the junction unmatched. The CDR3 has 16 residues. CDR1 SGHTA and CDR2 FQGNSA come from the germline V gene. CDR3 in amino acids: CASSLVIRGRGETQYF. As DNA, the CDR3 is TGTGCCAGCAGCTTAGTAATCAGGGGGCGTGGGGAGACCCAGTACTTC.

This clonotype has ten or more counts. The genes are TRBV5-1 and TRBJ1-1; the D is unclear. The germline V gene has CDR1 SGHRS and CDR2 YFSETQ. The germline V and J ends were trimmed by 0 bases and 4 bases, with 10 bases remaining between them. CDR3 length equals 14 residues. The chain's CDR3 is CASSLGGSGTEAFF. The DNA of the CDR3 is TGCGCCAGCAGCTTGGGCGGGTCCGGCACTGAAGCTTTCTTT.

This clonotype has more than one count but fewer than ten. This chain links TRBV4-2 with TRBJ2-7, with 8 bases matching TRBD2. Germline V lookup: CDR1 LGHNA, CDR2 YNFKEQ. V lost 3 bases and J lost 0; bases outside the gene matches: 4. This CDR3 is built from 15 residues. CDR3 sequence (DNA): TGTGCCAGCAGCCACGAGAGCGGGAGCTCCTACGAGCAGTACTTC. Its protein product is CASSHESGSSYEQYF.

The gene calls are TRBV2 and TRBJ2-3; 12 bases line up with TRBD2. The CDR3 covers 15 residues. With V trimmed by 9 bases and J by 1 base, 5 bases remained unmatched. In germline, CDR1 is SNHLY, CDR2 FYNNEI. The CDR3 DNA sequence: TGTGCCAGTCGACTAGCGGGAGTCGGCACAGATACGCAGTATTTT. It translates to CASRLAGVGTDTQYF.

This clonotype was seen a few times. The V call is TRBV27, the J call TRBJ2-2; 9 bases are shared with TRBD2. This CDR3 region has 15 residues. Germline CDR1 and CDR2: MNHEY and SMNVEV (reference sequence). V was clipped by 4 bases and J by 5 bases; unmatched bases: 5. The CDR3 sequence: CASSWGLAPTGELFF. CDR3 DNA sequence: TGTGCCAGCAGTTGGGGACTAGCCCCAACCGGGGAGCTGTTTTTT.

This clonotype was observed many times. The chain uses TRBV29-1 and TRBJ2-5; D unresolved. Germline CDR1 is SQVTM and CDR2 is ANQGSEA. Trimming left V 2 bases short and J 5 bases short, with 6 bases between. This CDR3 region has 11 residues. The CDR3 coding sequence is TGCAGCGTTGAAAGACTGGAGACCCAGTACTTC. It yields the protein CSVERLETQYF.

This clonotype occurred many times. The chain carries TRBV11-2 and TRBJ2-1, with TRBD2 matching over 8 bases. V was clipped by 0 bases and J by 5 bases; unmatched bases: 9. Germline V gene sequence: CDR1 SGHAT, CDR2 FQNNGV. The CDR3 extends over 17 amino acids. The CDR3 region is CASSLEGLGLVHNEQFF. The CDR3 nucleotides read TGTGCCAGCAGCTTAGAGGGTTTGGGACTAGTCCACAATGAGCAGTTCTTC.

This clonotype has more than one count but fewer than ten. V usage is TRBV30 and J usage is TRBJ1-5; D is perhaps TRBD1 (6 bases). Germline loops: CDR1 GTSNPN, CDR2 SVGIG (reference sequence). The V end was cut by 4 bases, the J end by 4 bases, with 14 bases between. The CDR3 sequence is 14 residues long. As DNA, the CDR3 is TGTGCCTGGACCGTAGGGGGGCCTAATCAGCCCCAGCATTTT. It encodes CAWTVGGPNQPQHF. The variable domain in full, completed from reference TRBV30 and TRBJ1-5, reads SQTIHQWPATLVQPVGSPLSLECTVEGTSNPNLYWYRQAAGRGLQLLFYSVGIGQISSEVPQNLSASRPQDRQFILSSKKLLLSDSGFYLCAWTVGGPNQPQHFGDGTRLSIL.

This clonotype was counted only a few times. The rearrangement links TRBV12-3 or TRBV12-4 to TRBJ1-4; D is undetermined. The CDR3 is 16 amino acids. Trimming stripped 3 bases from V and 0 bases from J, with 11 bases between. The CDR3 reads CASSFFPIATNEKLFF. The CDR3 coding sequence is TGTGCCAGCAGTTTCTTCCCTATAGCAACTAATGAAAAACTGTTTTTT.

Many counts were recorded for this clonotype. The chain recombines TRBV7-2 with TRBJ1-6, with 7 nucleotides matching TRBD1. Germline CDR1 SGHTA, CDR2 FQGNSA. J gave up 8 bases and V 3 bases, and 4 bases lay outside the gene matches. The CDR3 is 14 amino acids. CDR3 sequence (DNA): TGTGCCAGCAGCTTGACAGGGTGGGATTCACCCCTCCACTTT. The encoded protein is CASSLTGWDSPLHF.

This clonotype was recorded at least ten times. V usage is TRBV20-1 and J usage is TRBJ1-1; 8 bases map to TRBD1. V dropped 6 bases and J dropped 0; count of bases not matched to a gene: 3. Germline V gene sequence: CDR1 DFQATT, CDR2 SNEGSKA (reference sequence). CDR3 length equals 13 residues. CDR3 nucleotide sequence: TGCAGTGCCGGACAGGGAGTGAACACTGAAGCTTTCTTT. As protein: CSAGQGVNTEAFF.